One and the same sample provided the 19 T cell receptor beta chains below, sequenced in a study of shared clonotypes between healthy human individuals (dated by TCRdb to between 2020 and 2021). The receptor library was made with the immunoSEQ multiplex PCR assay. TCRdb's version of the immuneACCESS table is confined to in-frame rearrangements and falls short of the full clone set. An unresolved V gene accounts for under half of the shortfall where checked; the remainder is of unknown origin. The sample has millions of clones on record, 90% to 95% of them singletons. The ten largest clones add up to more than 1.5% of the sample. CD8 naive samples consisted of CD45RO-negative cells that were positively selected for CCR7, yielding a CD45RA+CCR7+ population without TemRA cells. The sequencing input was naive CD8+ T cells from PBMCs. The cell subset or site label on this specimen signifies: CD45RA+CCR7+. Every receptor here comes from a man aged 18 to 35 in good health. Some clones in this sample may be carry-over from other donors' samples.

CDR3 amino acids: CSVLQGAGASYEQYF. CDR3 in DNA: TGCAGCGTGCTACAGGGGGCCGGGGCGTCTTACGAGCAGTACTTC. V usage is TRBV29-1 and J usage is TRBJ2-7; 9 bases map to TRBD1. Trimming cost V 6 bases and J 4 bases; bases outside gene matches: 13. The CDR3 runs to 15 residues. CDR1 is SQVTM and CDR2 is ANQGSEA in the germline V gene.

The chain uses TRBV15 and TRBJ1-3; D remains unclear. V lost 1 base, J lost 4 bases, and 5 bases lay in between. CDR1 is LNHNV and CDR2 is YYDKDF in the germline V gene (reference sequence). This CDR3 is 13 amino acids long. The CDR3 nucleotides read TGTGCCACCAGCAGAGGCCAGGGAAACACCATATATTTT. It yields the protein CATSRGQGNTIYF. Together with reference TRBV15 and TRBJ1-3, the CDR3 gives the full variable domain: DAMVIQNPRYQVTQFGKPVTLSCSQTLNHNVMYWYQQKSSQAPKLLFHYYDKDFNNEADTPDNFQSRRPNTSFCFLDIRSPGLGDTAMYLCATSRGQGNTIYFGEGSWLTVV.

This clone is a singleton in its sample. The rearrangement joins TRBV2 to TRBJ2-5, with unresolved D. Germline assignment: CDR1 SNHLY and CDR2 FYNNEI. V lost 11 bases, J lost 0 bases, and 22 bases lay in between. This CDR3 is 16 amino acids long. The CDR3 loop reads CARYKPGRANQETQYF. The DNA for the CDR3 is TGTGCCCGATATAAGCCAGGACGGGCTAACCAAGAGACCCAGTACTTC. Based on the CDR3 plus reference TRBV2 and TRBJ2-5, the full variable domain is EPEVTQTPSHQVTQMGQEVILRCVPISNHLYFYWYRQILGQKVEFLVSFYNNEISEKSEIFDDQFSVERPDGSNFTLKIRSTKLEDSAMYFCARYKPGRANQETQYFGPGTRLLVL.

A single count supports this clone. The V gene is TRBV5-6, the J gene TRBJ2-7; TRBD1 agrees at 7 bases. This CDR3 is 14 amino acids long. CDR1 and CDR2 from the germline V gene are SGHDT and YYEEEE. V lost 2 bases to trimming and J lost 7 bases; unmatched junction nucleotides: 9. The CDR3 DNA follows: TGTGCCAGCAGCTTCGGACAGGTCCTGTGGGAGCAGTACTTC. Translation: CASSFGQVLWEQYF. Complete variable domain (other parts from reference TRBV5-6 and TRBJ2-7): DAGVTQSPTHLIKTRGQQVTLRCSPKSGHDTVSWYQQALGQGPQFIFQYYEEEERQRGNFPDRFSGHQFPNYSSELNVNALLLGDSALYLCASSFGQVLWEQYFGPGTRLTVT.

This clone was recorded a few times. This sequence joins TRBV7-9 and TRBJ1-5, with D unresolved. The ends were cut back, 3 bases at V and 5 bases at J, with 11 bases in the middle. Germline-derived CDR1 and CDR2 are SEHNR and FQNEAQ (reference sequence). This CDR3 is built from 14 residues. The DNA of the CDR3 is TGTGCCAGCAGCTTTGGAGGGATCCATCAGCCCCAGCATTTT. Its translation is CASSFGGIHQPQHF.

The chain couples TRBV19 to TRBJ1-4, with 9 bases aligning to TRBD1. The CDR3 loop spans 16 amino acids. V lost 3 bases, J lost 7 bases, and 9 bases stayed unmatched. Germline CDR1 reads LNHDA; CDR2 reads SQIVND (reference sequence). For the CDR3, the DNA is TGTGCCAGTAGTATTGGTCCACAGGGGGCGTTTGAAAAACTGTTTTTT. Its translation is CASSIGPQGAFEKLFF.

The CDR3 DNA reads as TGTGCCAGCAGTGAAGCGCTTTGGCAGCAGCCCCAGCATTTT. It specifies CASSEALWQQPQHF. V is TRBV6-1 and J is TRBJ1-5; D remains unclear. This CDR3 has 14 amino acids. V was shortened by 0 bases and J by 7 bases, with 10 bases between the two germline ends. From germline, CDR1 is MNHNS and CDR2 SASEGT.

For this clone: This CDR3 is also generated by other DNA sequences in the sample. The V call is TRBV5-6, the J call TRBJ2-7; D unresolved. Germline assignment: CDR1 SGHDT and CDR2 YYEEEE. V was cut by 2 bases and J by 4 bases, with 4 bases left in between. This CDR3 comprises 11 residues. Here the CDR3 reads CASSFSYEQYF. The CDR3 DNA reads TGTGCCAGCAGCTTCAGTTACGAGCAGTACTTC.

The chain is built from TRBV7-3 and TRBJ1-2, with TRBD1 matching 9 bases. The CDR3 length is 17 residues. In germline, CDR1 is SGHTA, CDR2 FQGTGA. V lost 5 bases, J lost 0 bases, and 10 bases stayed unmatched. CDR3 residues: CASSHPGQGSPNYGYTF. DNA of the CDR3: TGTGCCAGCAGCCACCCGGGACAGGGCTCCCCTAACTATGGCTACACCTTC.

The rearrangement joins TRBV29-1 to TRBJ2-7; no definite D call. Germline CDR1 and CDR2: SQVTM and ANQGSEA. V was clipped by 7 bases and J by 3 bases, with 10 bases between them. The CDR3 has 11 residues. This chain's CDR3 is CSAWMGYEQYF. The CDR3 DNA follows: TGCAGCGCCTGGATGGGCTACGAGCAGTACTTC.

The chain joins TRBV11-3 to TRBJ2-2, with 7 bases matching TRBD1. The length of the CDR3 is 17 residues. The V gene end was trimmed by 5 bases and the J gene end by 2 bases; junction bases not matched to a gene: 11. CDR1 and CDR2 (germline): SGHNT, YENEEA. The CDR3 nucleotides read TGTGCCAGCAGCACGCGCACCGGGACAGCTAACACCGGGGAGCTGTTTTTT. Translating gives CASSTRTGTANTGELFF.

The chain carries TRBV19 and TRBJ2-7, with D possibly being TRBD2 (7 bases). The ends were cut back, 6 bases at V and 6 bases at J, with 18 bases in the middle. The germline V gene has CDR1 LNHDA and CDR2 SQIVND (reference sequence). The CDR3 sequence is 14 residues long. This CDR3 reads CASSPRGGGAEQYF. Written as DNA, the CDR3 is TGTGCCAGTAGCCCCCGTGGTGGGGGGGCCGAGCAGTACTTC.

The rearrangement joins TRBV4-1 to TRBJ1-1; the D gene is possibly TRBD1 (5 bases). Deletions cut 4 bases from V and 5 bases from J, with 17 bases between. The CDR3 loop spans 15 amino acids. The germline V gene has CDR1 MGHRA and CDR2 YSYEKL. CDR3 nucleotide sequence: TGCGCCAGCAGCCTGACCCCGGGGGGTGGAACTGAAGCTTTCTTT. It is translated as CASSLTPGGGTEAFF.

The chain recombines TRBV6-5 with TRBJ2-7; no clear D gene. V dropped 6 bases and J dropped 4 bases, with 13 bases sitting between them. The CDR3 length is 13 residues. CDR1 and CDR2 from the germline V gene are MNHEY and SVGAGI. CDR3 in amino acids: CASRDRLEYEQYF. CDR3 in DNA: TGTGCCAGCAGGGATCGATTAGAGTACGAGCAGTACTTC.

The V call is TRBV28, the J call TRBJ2-7, with D possibly being TRBD1 or TRBD2 (6 bases each). Trimming took 8 bases from V and 5 from J, leaving 16 bases between them. Germline CDR1 reads MDHEN; CDR2 reads SYDVKM. The CDR3 contains 13 residues. Here the CDR3 DNA reads TGTGCCAGCCAATCCCTTAGGGGGGACGAGCAGTACTTC. Translating it yields CASQSLRGDEQYF.

The chain has TRBV10-2 and TRBJ2-7; 9 bases align to TRBD1. Germline CDR1 reads WSHSY; CDR2 reads SAAADI. The CDR3 length is 14 residues. The junction had 3 bases not matched to a gene; V was cut back by 3 bases and J by 3 bases. The chain's CDR3 is CASSDGQGYYEQYF. The DNA for the CDR3 is TGCGCCAGCAGTGACGGACAGGGGTACTACGAGCAGTACTTC.

The chain recombines TRBV7-8 with TRBJ2-7, with a possible D match to TRBD2 (5 bases). Germline CDR1 reads SGHVS; CDR2 reads FQNEAQ. Trimming took 5 bases from V and 1 from J, leaving 24 bases between them. CDR3 length equals 18 residues. In DNA form, the CDR3 reads TGTGCCAGCAGCCCCAGGACTTCCGCTCTCTCAACTTCCTACGAGCAGTACTTC. Translated: CASSPRTSALSTSYEQYF. The full variable domain, its missing parts supplied by reference TRBV7-8 and TRBJ2-7, is GAGVSQSPRYKVAKRGQDVALRCDPISGHVSLFWYQQALGQGPEFLTYFQNEAQLDKSGLPSDRFFAERPEGSVSTLKIQRTQQEDSAVYLCASSPRTSALSTSYEQYFGPGTRLTVT.

The chain joins TRBV4-3 to TRBJ2-4, with unresolved D. Germline values: CDR1 LGHNA, CDR2 YSLEER. The V and J ends lost 4 bases and 7 bases respectively, with 20 bases between them. The CDR3 loop spans 16 amino acids. This CDR3 reads CASSPFPDLGPNIQYF. The CDR3 DNA reads TGCGCCAGCAGCCCCTTTCCAGATCTCGGGCCCAACATTCAGTACTTC.

The rearrangement joins TRBV28 to TRBJ2-1, with TRBD2 matching 8 bases. V trimming: 3 bases; J trimming: 8 bases; junction bases outside the gene matches: 24. Germline CDR1 is MDHEN and CDR2 is SYDVKM. The CDR3 loop spans 20 amino acids. Here the CDR3 reads CASSFYSGGAGDTPQYEQFF. The CDR3 nucleotides read TGTGCCAGCAGTTTTTATTCTGGTGGAGCGGGAGATACCCCACAATATGAGCAGTTCTTC.